One and the same sample provided the 16 T cell receptor beta chains below, sequenced in a study of T cell responses to AZD1222 COVID-19 vaccine. Repertoires were generated with immunoSEQ multiplex PCR, while TCRdb's copy carries only in-frame clones and drops some. The table has approximately 110,000 clones, around 90% seen once. This material consisted of peripheral blood, taken on day 0 of AZD1222 vaccination. The receptors here all came from an adult in good health.

In its sample, this clone was seen once. The CDR3 spells CASSVSGETSYEQYF. The CDR3 nucleotides are TGTGCCAGCAGCGTATCTGGCGAGACTAGCTACGAGCAGTACTTC. This chain links TRBV9 with TRBJ2-7; a possible D gene is TRBD2 (6 bases). Trimming removed 1 base from V and 3 bases from J, with 14 bases in between. Germline V gene data show CDR1 as SGDLS and CDR2 as YYNGEE. The CDR3 runs to 15 residues.

The J gene is TRBJ2-7, the V gene TRBV5-1, with 11 bases fitting TRBD2. CDR1 and CDR2 from the germline V gene are SGHRS and YFSETQ. This CDR3 has 14 amino acids. Unmatched junction bases numbered 2, after V lost 2 bases and J lost 4 bases. The CDR3 DNA reads as TGCGCCAGCAGCTTTACTAGCGGGGGATACGAGCAGTACTTC. Residues: CASSFTSGGYEQYF. The variable domain in full, with the rest retrieved from reference TRBV5-1 and TRBJ2-7, is KAGVTQTPRYLIKTRGQQVTLSCSPISGHRSVSWYQQTPGQGLQFLFEYFSETQRNKGNFPGRFSGRQFSNSRSEMNVSTLELGDSALYLCASSFTSGGYEQYFGPGTRLTVT.

This chain links TRBV30 with TRBJ1-6, with D possibly matching TRBD1 (5 bases). Germline loops: CDR1 GTSNPN, CDR2 SVGIG (reference sequence). V shed 0 bases and J shed 0 bases, with 12 bases lying between them. The length of the CDR3 is 17 residues. CDR3: CAWSVRGSSSYNSPLHF. The CDR3, as DNA: TGTGCCTGGAGTGTAAGGGGCAGTAGCTCCTATAATTCACCCCTCCACTTT.

The chain couples TRBV7-9 to TRBJ2-7; 9 positions match TRBD1. CDR1 is SEHNR, CDR2 FQNEAQ, per germline (reference sequence). This CDR3 comprises 13 residues. The J segment lost 3 bases and the V segment lost 8 bases, leaving 5 bases of the junction unmatched. The CDR3 spells CASLGQGNYEQYF. CDR3 sequence (DNA): TGTGCCAGCCTGGGACAGGGTAACTACGAGCAGTACTTC.

This chain uses TRBV9 with TRBJ1-2; D not certain. The V gene lost 0 bases and the J gene lost 7 bases, with 16 bases spanning the gap. This CDR3 has 15 residues. Germline V CDR1 and CDR2: SGDLS, YYNGEE. The CDR3 sequence is CASSVDGRSSGGYTF. CDR3 sequence (DNA): TGTGCCAGCAGCGTAGATGGGCGGAGTTCTGGTGGCTACACCTTC.

The table lists this clone with a count of one. The chain joins TRBV6-5 to TRBJ1-4; D is ambiguous. The CDR3 consists of 14 residues. V was shortened by 10 bases and J by 0 bases, with 12 bases between the two germline ends. CDR1 is MNHEY and CDR2 is SVGAGI in the germline V gene. The chain's CDR3 is CATRKGATNEKLFF. In DNA, the CDR3 is TGTGCCACCCGAAAGGGAGCAACTAATGAAAAACTGTTTTTT.

The chain combines TRBV5-6 with TRBJ1-1; no reliable D call. V was trimmed by 0 bases and J by 11 bases, leaving 14 bases between them. Germline CDR1 and CDR2: SGHDT and YYEEEE. The CDR3 sequence is 13 residues long. The CDR3 reads CASSLAPKTRAFF. The CDR3 region has the DNA TGTGCCAGCAGCTTGGCCCCAAAAACCAGGGCTTTCTTT.

The V call is TRBV27, the J call TRBJ1-1, with 10 bases lining up with TRBD1. Unmatched junction bases numbered 4, after V lost 5 bases and J lost 7 bases. This CDR3 has 13 amino acids. Germline V CDR1 and CDR2: MNHEY, SMNVEV (reference sequence). The CDR3 DNA is TGTGCCAGCAGTAAAGGACAGGGGGTTGAAGCTTTCTTT. Its protein is CASSKGQGVEAFF.

The gene calls are TRBV19 and TRBJ2-5; the match to TRBD1 covers 10 bases. The germline V gene encodes CDR1 LNHDA and CDR2 SQIVND (reference sequence). V lost 4 bases and J lost 5; bases outside the gene matches: 4. CDR3 length: 14 residues. In DNA, the CDR3 is TGTGCCAGTAGTACCAGGGACAGGGGTGAGACCCAGTACTTC. Its protein is CASSTRDRGETQYF.

V gene TRBV7-2 combines with J gene TRBJ1-4, with 9 bases fitting TRBD1. The ends lost 5 bases at V and 5 bases at J; junction bases unmatched: 15. CDR1 is SGHTA and CDR2 is FQGNSA in the germline V gene. The CDR3 consists of 18 residues. The CDR3 nucleotides read TGTGCCAGCAGCCTAGGGACAGGGTACCCTGGGGGAAATGAAAAACTGTTTTTT. Its translation is CASSLGTGYPGGNEKLFF.

This clone was detected a few times. The gene calls are TRBV28 and TRBJ1-1, with D hard to call. The V gene lost 6 bases and the J gene lost 7 bases, with 18 bases spanning the gap. CDR1 is MDHEN, CDR2 SYDVKM, per germline. The CDR3 is 14 residues long. CDR3 sequence reads: CASRGRRGLLEAFF. The CDR3 DNA follows: TGTGCCAGCAGGGGTAGGCGGGGTCTACTTGAAGCTTTCTTT.

The chain joins TRBV2 to TRBJ2-1, with D possibly TRBD1 on 5 matching bases. The germline V gene encodes CDR1 SNHLY and CDR2 FYNNEI. This CDR3 contains 14 residues. Deletions cut 2 bases from V and 2 bases from J, with 7 bases between. This CDR3 is CASSEQGTYNEQFF. CDR3 nucleotides: TGTGCCAGCAGTGAACAGGGAACCTACAATGAGCAGTTCTTC.

V is TRBV3-1 (or the pseudogene TRBV3-2) and J is TRBJ2-6; D ambiguous. The CDR3 is 16 amino acids. Germline CDR1 reads LGHDT; CDR2 reads YNNKEL (reference sequence). V gave up 2 bases and J gave up 4 bases, with 12 bases separating them. DNA of the CDR3: TGTGCCAGCAGCCAAAGTCTTGGGGTCGGGGCCAACGTCCTGACTTTC. Its translation is CASSQSLGVGANVLTF.

The chain is built from TRBV10-1 and TRBJ2-7; 8 positions match TRBD1. CDR1 and CDR2 from the germline V gene are WNHNN and SYGVQD (reference sequence). V lost 2 bases to trimming and J lost 5 bases; unmatched junction nucleotides: 5. CDR3 size: 14 residues. The CDR3 coding sequence is TGCGCCAGCAGTGAGACAGGGGGTGGGGACGAGCAGTACTTC. This translates into CASSETGGGDEQYF.

The chain links TRBV6-5 to TRBJ1-1; a weak D match, TRBD1 (5 bases). The length of the CDR3 is 12 residues. V was shortened by 11 bases and J by 5 bases, with 15 bases between the two germline ends. CDR1 and CDR2 from the germline V gene are MNHEY and SVGAGI. The CDR3 here is CAAKEGETEAFF. CDR3 sequence (DNA): TGTGCCGCAAAGGAAGGGGAGACTGAAGCTTTCTTT.

The chain recombines TRBV7-2 with TRBJ2-7, with 7 bases that match TRBD2. CDR1 and CDR2 from the germline V gene are SGHTA and FQGNSA. The CDR3 has 16 residues. V lost 0 bases to trimming and J lost 1 base; unmatched junction nucleotides: 6. CDR3 nucleotides: TGTGCCAGCAGCTTAGCGGGGGGGTTCTCGTCCTACGAGCAGTACTTC. Translation: CASSLAGGFSSYEQYF.